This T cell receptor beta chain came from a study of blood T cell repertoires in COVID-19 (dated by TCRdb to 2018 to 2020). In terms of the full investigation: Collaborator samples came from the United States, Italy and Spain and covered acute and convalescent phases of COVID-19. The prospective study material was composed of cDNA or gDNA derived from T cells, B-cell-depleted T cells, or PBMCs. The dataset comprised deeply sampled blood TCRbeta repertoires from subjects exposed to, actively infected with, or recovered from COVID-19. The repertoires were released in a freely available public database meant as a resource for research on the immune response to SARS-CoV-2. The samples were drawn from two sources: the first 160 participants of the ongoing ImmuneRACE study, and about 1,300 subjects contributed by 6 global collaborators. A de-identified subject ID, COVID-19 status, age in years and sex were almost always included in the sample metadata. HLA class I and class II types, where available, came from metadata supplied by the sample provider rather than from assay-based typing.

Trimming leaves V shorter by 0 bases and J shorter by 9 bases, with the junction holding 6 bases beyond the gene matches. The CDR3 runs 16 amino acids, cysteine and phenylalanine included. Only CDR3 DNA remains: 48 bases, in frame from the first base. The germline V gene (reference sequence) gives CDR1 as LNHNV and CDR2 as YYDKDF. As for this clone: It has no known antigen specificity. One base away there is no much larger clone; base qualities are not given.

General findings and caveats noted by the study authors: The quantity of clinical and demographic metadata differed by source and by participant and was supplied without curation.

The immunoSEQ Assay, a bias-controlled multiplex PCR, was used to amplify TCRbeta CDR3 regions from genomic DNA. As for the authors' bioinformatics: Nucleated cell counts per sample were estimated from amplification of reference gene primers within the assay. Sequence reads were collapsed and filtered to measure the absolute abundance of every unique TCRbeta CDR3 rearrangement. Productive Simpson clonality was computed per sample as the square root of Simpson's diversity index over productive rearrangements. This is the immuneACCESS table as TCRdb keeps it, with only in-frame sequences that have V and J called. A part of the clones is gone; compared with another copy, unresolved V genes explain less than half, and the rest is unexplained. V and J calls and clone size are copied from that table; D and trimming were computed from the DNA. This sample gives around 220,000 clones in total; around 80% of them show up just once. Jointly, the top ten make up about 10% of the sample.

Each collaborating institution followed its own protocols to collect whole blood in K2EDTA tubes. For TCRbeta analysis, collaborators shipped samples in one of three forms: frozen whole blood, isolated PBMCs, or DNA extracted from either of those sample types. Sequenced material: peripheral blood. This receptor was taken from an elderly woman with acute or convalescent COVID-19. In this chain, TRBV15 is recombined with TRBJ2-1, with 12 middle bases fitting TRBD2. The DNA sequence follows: TGTGCCACCAGCAGAGACCTAGCGGGGGGGCTGGGTGAGCAGTTCTTC. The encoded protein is CATSRDLAGGLGEQFF.